The present T cell receptor (beta chain) was sequenced within a study of Ad26.COV2.S vaccination and SARS-CoV-2 variants. Study-wide findings and caveats: Spike-specific TCR breadth was greater in vaccine than placebo recipients. Spike-specific responses of CD8+ and CD4+ T cells were reported to display substantial breadth after vaccination.

Generated by immunoSEQ multiplex PCR, the TCRdb table keeps only in-frame clones and is missing some. The sample carries 500,000 or so clones, 89% recorded once. Points on this clone: Antigen unknown.

Sample treatment: 15 to 20 received Ad26.COV2.S at low or high dose, single or two shots; about 5 received placebo; per-sample allocation not given. The samples date from day 63 after the first vaccine or placebo injection. Boston supplied an adult donor aged 18-55 years. This CDR3 contains 12 residues. V was clipped by 0 bases and J by 2 bases, with 0 bases between them. The germline V gene encodes CDR1 ENHRY and CDR2 SYGVKD. The TCR originated in a person aged 18 to 59 who received the Ad26.COV2.S COVID-19 vaccine or a placebo. The chain uses TRBV10-3 and TRBJ2-3; no firm D call. The sample was peripheral blood, taken in a trial of Ad26.COV2.S vaccine versus placebo. The CDR3 DNA follows: TGTGCCATCAGTGAGTCCACAGATACGCAGTATTTT. Translated: CAISESTDTQYF.